Below, 15 T cell receptor beta chains from the same sample are listed, as sequenced in a study of T-cell memory formation after mild COVID-19. Each CDR3 protein is one row after TCRdb ran MiXCR on the 5' RACE reads. The sample includes 550,000 to 650,000 distinct CDR3 sequences, roughly a sixth of them seen just once. What was sequenced was PBMCs or a T cell subset sorted from them (not recorded which). These receptors were obtained from an adult woman who had mild COVID-19 (a few samples of this study predate the infection). Cell type and time point are not known.

This clonotype was counted between two and nine times. The V and J genes are TRBV7-2 and TRBJ2-1; D possibly uses TRBD1 or TRBD2 (6 bases each). The CDR3 spans 12 residues. Trimming took off 1 base at V and 14 bases at J, with 12 bases between the two ends. Germline V gives CDR1 SGHTA, CDR2 FQGNSA. Here the CDR3 reads CASSLVGGHEFF. The CDR3 DNA sequence: TGTGCCAGCAGCTTAGTGGGGGGACACGAGTTCTTC.

There are a few counts of this clonotype. The rearrangement links TRBV7-6 to TRBJ2-3; D is perhaps TRBD1 (5 bases). The V end was cut by 5 bases, the J end by 1 base, with 10 bases between. CDR1 and CDR2 (germline): SGHVS, FNYEAQ. This CDR3 is built from 14 residues. CDR3 residues: CASSRGSGTDTQYF. CDR3 DNA sequence: TGTGCCAGCAGCAGGGGTTCCGGCACAGATACGCAGTATTTT.

The gene calls are TRBV13 and TRBJ1-1; no clear D. Germline V gene lookup returns CDR1 PRHDT and CDR2 FYEKMQ (reference sequence). V lost 0 bases to trimming and J lost 7 bases, with 12 bases between them. The CDR3 spans 14 residues. The CDR3 DNA follows: TGTGCCAGCAGCTTAGGCTCCGCTCGGATTGAAGCTTTCTTT. Its protein is CASSLGSARIEAFF.

This chain connects TRBV28 to TRBJ1-1; D not resolved. V was clipped by 3 bases and J by 6 bases, with 8 bases between them. The germline CDR1 and CDR2 sequences are MDHEN and SYDVKM. The length of the CDR3 is 12 residues. The CDR3 protein is CASSFGSAEAFF. For the CDR3, the DNA is TGTGCCAGCAGTTTTGGGTCGGCTGAAGCTTTCTTT.

This clonotype occurred once. This sequence joins TRBV2 and TRBJ1-2; D gene unclear. Trimming took off 4 bases at V and 6 bases at J, with 12 bases between the two ends. The germline gives CDR1 SNHLY, CDR2 FYNNEI. The CDR3 contains 13 residues. CDR3 nucleotides: TGTGCCAGCAGTGTGAAGATAAGCAATGGCTACACCTTC. Residues: CASSVKISNGYTF.

The CDR3 here is CSARGSQIYEQYF. The CDR3 DNA follows: TGCAGTGCTAGAGGAAGTCAGATATACGAGCAGTACTTC. The chain recombines TRBV20-1 with TRBJ2-7; no firm D call. Germline loops: CDR1 DFQATT, CDR2 SNEGSKA (reference sequence). This CDR3 spans 13 amino acids. Trimming shortened V by 1 base and J by 4 bases, and 11 bases separated the two germline ends.

This clonotype came up a few times. V is TRBV6-2 or TRBV6-3 and J is TRBJ2-5; 9 nucleotides align to TRBD1. After removal of 2 bases from V and 2 bases from J, the junction contained 3 bases not matched to a gene. The germline V gene encodes CDR1 MNHEY and CDR2 SVGEGT. The CDR3 sequence is 15 residues long. The CDR3 sequence: CASSYRDRAQETQYF. CDR3 bases: TGTGCCAGCAGTTACCGGGACAGGGCACAAGAGACCCAGTACTTC.

The sample holds a few counts of this clonotype. V usage is TRBV6-6 and J usage is TRBJ1-5; perhaps TRBD1 as D (5 bases). The CDR3 contains 14 residues. Germline CDR1 is MNHNY and CDR2 is SVGAGI (reference sequence). Trimming cost V 4 bases and J 8 bases, with 15 bases left between them. The CDR3, as DNA: TGTGCCAGCAGTTGGGGCCAGGGCCGTGAGCCCCAGCATTTT. This sequence encodes CASSWGQGREPQHF.

The chain carries TRBV7-8 and TRBJ2-6; D is unclear. Germline assignment: CDR1 SGHVS and CDR2 FQNEAQ. With 6 bases removed from V and 1 base from J, the gap between germline ends came to 13 bases. The CDR3 is made up of 16 amino acids. In nucleotides, the CDR3 is TGTGCCAGCAGACCCGGGCTCGAATCTGGGGCCAACGTCCTGACTTTC. This sequence encodes CASRPGLESGANVLTF.

The table lists this clonotype with a few counts. This chain connects TRBV25-1 to TRBJ2-1, with D uncertain. The ends were cut back, 4 bases at V and 8 bases at J, with 6 bases in the middle. The CDR3 spans 11 residues. Germline lookup yields CDR1 MGHDK and CDR2 SYGVNS. CDR3 nucleotide sequence: TGTGCCAGCAGTGGGGCCCATGAGCAGTTCTTC. Translated, it gives CASSGAHEQFF.

The rearrangement joins TRBV27 to TRBJ1-2; 9 bases are shared with TRBD1. The CDR3 spans 13 residues. V dropped 6 bases and J dropped 6; count of bases not matched to a gene: 5. Germline V gene lookup returns CDR1 MNHEY and CDR2 SMNVEV (reference sequence). The CDR3 loop reads CASRQTGGDGYTF. In nucleotides, the CDR3 is TGTGCCAGCAGACAAACAGGGGGCGATGGCTACACCTTC.

Here the CDR3 reads CASSSPGQGVNQPQHF. The CDR3 bases are TGTGCCAGCAGCAGTCCGGGACAGGGGGTAAATCAGCCCCAGCATTTT. The chain couples TRBV21-1 to TRBJ1-5; TRBD1 is the table's D call, not checked against the DNA. TRBV21-1 is a pseudogene. The CDR3 runs 16 residues.

Ten or more counts support this clonotype. The chain links TRBV9 to TRBJ2-1; a weak D match, TRBD2 (7 bases). The CDR3 spans 12 residues. Trimming stripped 7 bases from V and 7 bases from J, with 12 bases between. Per germline, CDR1 SGDLS and CDR2 YYNGEE. CDR3 amino acids: CASGGAENEQFF. CDR3 coding DNA: TGTGCCAGCGGGGGGGCGGAGAATGAGCAGTTCTTC.

This sequence joins TRBV12-3 or TRBV12-4 and TRBJ2-5; tentative D call: TRBD1 (6 bases). The V and J ends lost 8 bases and 3 bases respectively, with 13 bases between them. The CDR3 is 13 amino acids. CDR3 sequence: CASWKDRKETQYF. The CDR3, as DNA: TGTGCCAGCTGGAAGGACAGAAAAGAGACCCAGTACTTC.

The V call is TRBV19, the J call TRBJ2-3; tentatively, D is TRBD1 (5 bases). This CDR3 comprises 13 residues. V lost 7 bases to trimming and J lost 3 bases, with 11 bases between them. Germline V CDR1 and CDR2: LNHDA, SQIVND (reference sequence). The CDR3 DNA is TGTGCCAGTAACGTCCAGGGTACAGATACGCAGTATTTT. Its translation: CASNVQGTDTQYF. Combining the CDR3 with reference TRBV19 and TRBJ2-3 gives the whole variable domain DGGITQSPKYLFRKEGQNVTLSCEQNLNHDAMYWYRQDPGQGLRLIYYSQIVNDFQKGDIAEGYSVSREKKESFPLTVTSAQKNPTAFYLCASNVQGTDTQYFGPGTRLTVL.